The T cell receptor (beta chain) under discussion was sequenced for a study of blood T cell repertoires in COVID-19. There are 16 residues in the CDR3. Per the germline V gene, CDR1 is SGHVS and CDR2 is FQNEAQ. V lost 1 base to trimming and J lost 3 bases, with 12 bases between them. This clone was found once. Clones were sequenced by immunoSEQ multiplex PCR, and TCRdb holds only the in-frame ones, with some missing. The sample shows about 190,000 clones, 75% to 95% of them seen only once. Source material: peripheral blood. V is TRBV7-8 and J is TRBJ1-4; possible D gene TRBD1, 6 bases. This TCR was sampled from a man aged 50-59 years with acute or convalescent COVID-19. The CDR3 sequence is CASSLGSTGANEKLFF. The CDR3 DNA sequence: TGTGCCAGCAGCTTAGGGTCGACAGGAGCTAATGAAAAACTGTTTTTT.